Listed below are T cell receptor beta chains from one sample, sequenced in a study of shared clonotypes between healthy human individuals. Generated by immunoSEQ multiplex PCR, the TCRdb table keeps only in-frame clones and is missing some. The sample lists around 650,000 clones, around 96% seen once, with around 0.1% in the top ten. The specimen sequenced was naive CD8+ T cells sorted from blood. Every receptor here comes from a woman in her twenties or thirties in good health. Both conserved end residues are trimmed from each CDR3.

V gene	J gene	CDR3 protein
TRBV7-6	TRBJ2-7	ASSPQGLGPYEQY
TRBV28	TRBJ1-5	ASSSAFNQPQH
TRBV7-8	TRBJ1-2	ASSLKPGRPEGDYGYT
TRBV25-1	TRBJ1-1	ASRPGMNTEAF
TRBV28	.	ASRLVTEQY
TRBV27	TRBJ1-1	ASSLSSRAEAF
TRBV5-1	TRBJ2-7	ASSLSGRSHHEQY
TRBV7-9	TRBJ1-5	ASSLGRSPDQPQH
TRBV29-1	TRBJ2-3	SVRTSGKGRTTDTQY
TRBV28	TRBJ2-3	ASSLWAGPPGVQY
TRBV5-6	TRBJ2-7	ASSLDREIYEQY
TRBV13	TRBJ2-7	ASSSGLADYEQY
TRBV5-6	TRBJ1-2	ASSFLDYGYT
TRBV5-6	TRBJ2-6	ASSPRTGVVGANVLT
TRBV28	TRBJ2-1	ASSFPTSGPYNEQF
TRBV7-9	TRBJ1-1	ASSLGGAAEAF
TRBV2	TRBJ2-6	ASSRPSEPGANVLT
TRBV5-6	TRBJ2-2	ASSLVGGSTGELF
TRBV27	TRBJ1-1	ASSGRDPQTEAF
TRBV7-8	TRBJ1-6	ASSLEWSRGENSPLH
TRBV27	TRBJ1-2	ASSPGQTYGYT
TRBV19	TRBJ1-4	ASTPTQGYHEKLF
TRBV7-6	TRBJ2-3	ASIPRGGTDTQY
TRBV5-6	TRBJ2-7	ASSLTPYEQY
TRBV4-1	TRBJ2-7	ASSQDRGTSGTYEQY
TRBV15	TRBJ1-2	ATSRDLSVEAGYT
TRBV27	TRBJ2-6	ASSLTGANVLT
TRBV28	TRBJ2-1	ASSTVQLSVGSYNEQF
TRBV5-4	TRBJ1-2	ASSRSDRVGYT